Listed here are 25 T cell receptor beta chains from one sample, sequenced in a study of T cell repertoires in cytomegalovirus infection. TCRdb reanalysed the reads using MiXCR and keeps one entry per CDR3 protein. This sample yields about 460,000 distinct CDR3 sequences, of which 10% to 12% are seen a single time; roughly 10% belongs to the top ten. Material: PBMCs. These receptors originate from a human donor in good health (CMV status not recorded). Some clones in this sample may be carry-over from other donors' samples.

This clonotype was seen at least ten times. The gene calls are TRBV15 and TRBJ2-7; 11 bases map to TRBD2. Trimming cost V 3 bases and J 3 bases; bases outside gene matches: 7. Germline values: CDR1 LNHNV, CDR2 YYDKDF (reference sequence). The CDR3 consists of 16 residues. CDR3 in amino acids: CATSREASGGFYEQYF. CDR3 nucleotides: TGTGCCACCAGCAGGGAAGCTAGCGGGGGGTTCTACGAGCAGTACTTC.

V gene TRBV12-3 or TRBV12-4 combines with J gene TRBJ2-4; a possible D gene is TRBD1 (5 bases). The CDR3 covers 13 residues. With 7 bases removed from V and 5 bases from J, the gap between germline ends came to 12 bases. The CDR3 bases are TGTGCCAGCACTGGGGCCATGGAAAACATTCAGTACTTC. Translating gives CASTGAMENIQYF.

The chain combines TRBV14 with TRBJ2-1, with TRBD2 matching 14 bases. V gave up 4 bases and J gave up 10 bases; unmatched junction bases: 6. The CDR3 is 15 residues long. CDR1 and CDR2 from the germline V gene are SGHDN and FVKESK. The CDR3 sequence is CASSPGTSGRIEQFF. The CDR3 DNA follows: TGTGCCAGCAGCCCTGGGACTAGCGGGAGAATCGAGCAGTTCTTC. The complete variable domain, with remaining parts taken from reference TRBV14 and TRBJ2-1, reads EAGVTQFPSHSVIEKGQTVTLRCDPISGHDNLYWYRRVMGKEIKFLLHFVKESKQDESGMPNNRFLAERTGGTYSTLKVQPAELEDSGVYFCASSPGTSGRIEQFFGPGTRLTVL.

This clonotype has a count of ten or more. CDR3 residues: CASSVSSGNTEAFF. Written as DNA, the CDR3 is TGTGCCAGCAGCGTGTCCAGCGGAAACACTGAAGCTTTCTTT. The rearrangement uses TRBV9 and TRBJ1-1; D gene uncertain. CDR1 and CDR2 (germline): SGDLS, YYNGEE. The length of the CDR3 is 14 residues. V was trimmed by 2 bases and J by 2 bases, leaving 10 bases between them.

The V call is TRBV19, the J call TRBJ1-4; 7 bases are a match to TRBD1. CDR1 LNHDA and CDR2 SQIVND come from the germline V gene (reference sequence). This CDR3 region has 15 residues. Germline trimming cut 6 bases from V and 8 bases from J; bases unmatched to any gene: 12. The CDR3 here is CASSHFRDRVEKLFF. CDR3 nucleotide sequence: TGTGCCAGTAGCCACTTCCGGGACAGAGTAGAAAAACTGTTTTTT. The variable domain in full, with the rest retrieved from reference TRBV19 and TRBJ1-4, is DGGITQSPKYLFRKEGQNVTLSCEQNLNHDAMYWYRQDPGQGLRLIYYSQIVNDFQKGDIAEGYSVSREKKESFPLTVTSAQKNPTAFYLCASSHFRDRVEKLFFGSGTQLSVL.

The rearrangement links TRBV20-1 to TRBJ1-6; D is undetermined. The CDR3 is made up of 13 amino acids. Germline V gene lookup returns CDR1 DFQATT and CDR2 SNEGSKA (reference sequence). The ends were cut back, 0 bases at V and 16 bases at J, with 16 bases in the middle. CDR3 coding DNA: TGCAGTGCTAGAGACTTGAGTCCCTTTGGGCTCCACTTT. Encoded protein: CSARDLSPFGLHF.

This clonotype was recorded many times. In DNA form, the CDR3 reads TGCAGTGCCGCCGGGACTAGCAGCTCGGGCGAGCAGTACTTC. Translated, it gives CSAAGTSSSGEQYF. The chain recombines TRBV20-1 with TRBJ2-7; 9 bases are a match to TRBD2. Germline loops: CDR1 DFQATT, CDR2 SNEGSKA (reference sequence). The CDR3 consists of 14 residues. The ends lost 6 bases at V and 6 bases at J; junction bases unmatched: 12.

This clonotype was observed at least ten times. CDR3 in DNA: TGTGCCAGCAGCGTTACGGGGGGCAATGGCTACACCTTC. Translated, it gives CASSVTGGNGYTF. V gene TRBV7-9 combines with J gene TRBJ1-2, with D tentatively TRBD1 (6 bases). There are 13 residues in the CDR3. V dropped 5 bases and J dropped 6 bases, with 13 bases sitting between them. Germline V gives CDR1 SEHNR, CDR2 FQNEAQ (reference sequence).

This sequence joins TRBV3-1 and TRBJ2-5; no clear D. V was clipped by 3 bases and J by 1 base, with 6 bases between them. This CDR3 comprises 13 residues. Germline V gene data show CDR1 as LGHDT and CDR2 as YNNKEL (reference sequence). The CDR3 spells CASSHVPQETQYF. The CDR3, as DNA: TGTGCCAGCAGCCACGTACCCCAAGAGACCCAGTACTTC.

The sample holds many counts of this clonotype. V and J are TRBV6-6 and TRBJ1-1; D uncertain. CDR1 is MNHNY, CDR2 SVGAGI, per germline (reference sequence). The CDR3 sequence is 16 residues long. Trimming stripped 0 bases from V and 1 base from J, with 12 bases between. The CDR3 nucleotides read TGTGCCAGCAGTTACTCGCCACCGGGTGGGAACACTGAAGCTTTCTTT. Its protein product is CASSYSPPGGNTEAFF.

This clonotype was seen many times. V is TRBV14 and J is TRBJ2-1; no definite D call. V was pared by 4 bases and J by 6 bases, with 19 bases between. The CDR3 totals 16 residues. CDR1 SGHDN and CDR2 FVKESK come from the germline V gene. The CDR3, as DNA: TGTGCCAGCAGCCGAGACTCGGACCGGTCCCTCAATGAGCAGTTCTTC. Protein: CASSRDSDRSLNEQFF. The full variable domain, completed using reference TRBV14 and TRBJ2-1, is EAGVTQFPSHSVIEKGQTVTLRCDPISGHDNLYWYRRVMGKEIKFLLHFVKESKQDESGMPNNRFLAERTGGTYSTLKVQPAELEDSGVYFCASSRDSDRSLNEQFFGPGTRLTVL.

This clonotype was recorded many times. The V and J genes are TRBV2 and TRBJ2-7; the D gene is possibly TRBD1 (9 bases). Trimming left V 0 bases short and J 9 bases short, with 21 bases between. The V gene's germline CDR1 is SNHLY and CDR2 FYNNEI. The CDR3 covers 16 residues. The CDR3 protein is CASSEALLQGAGGQYF. CDR3 DNA: TGTGCCAGCAGTGAAGCGCTATTACAGGGGGCGGGGGGGCAGTACTTC.

This clonotype was picked up a small number of times. V usage is TRBV14 and J usage is TRBJ1-6, with no clear D. The V gene lost 0 bases and the J gene lost 7 bases, with 7 bases spanning the gap. CDR1 and CDR2 (germline): SGHDN, FVKESK. The CDR3 extends over 14 amino acids. Here the CDR3 DNA reads TGTGCCAGCAGCCAAGACGGTGGGAATTCACCCCTCCACTTT. Translating it yields CASSQDGGNSPLHF.

This clonotype showed up many times. The genes are TRBV7-2 and TRBJ2-7; TRBD2 matches at 11 bases. V was pared by 6 bases and J by 3 bases, with 4 bases of the junction left unmatched. This CDR3 spans 14 amino acids. The germline CDR1 and CDR2 sequences are SGHTA and FQGNSA. The CDR3 region is CASSFGTSGYEQYF. The CDR3 DNA follows: TGTGCCAGCAGTTTCGGGACTAGCGGCTACGAGCAGTACTTC.

As for this clonotype: Being one base from a much bigger clone, this may be a read error. Since no conserved phenylalanine or tryptophan closes the CDR3, a read error is the likely cause. The J gene is TRBJ1-2, the V gene TRBV6-5; D might be TRBD1 (6 bases). The CDR3 loop spans 15 amino acids. Trimming stripped 8 bases from V and 0 bases from J, with 16 bases between. The germline V gene has CDR1 MNHEY and CDR2 SVGAGI. CDR3 loop: CASYRRDISNYGYTS. The CDR3, as DNA: TGTGCCAGCTATAGGCGGGACATATCTAACTATGGCTACACCTCC.

V is TRBV2 and J is TRBJ2-5, with D possibly being TRBD2 (7 bases). The CDR3 has 15 residues. Trimming left V 7 bases short and J 4 bases short, with 19 bases between. Germline CDR1 is SNHLY and CDR2 is FYNNEI. CDR3: CASTRGGVLGETQYF. CDR3 nucleotides: TGTGCCAGCACCAGGGGAGGGGTGCTGGGAGAGACCCAGTACTTC.

This clonotype was found many times. V gene TRBV11-3 combines with J gene TRBJ2-4; 9 bases are a match to TRBD1. There are 15 residues in the CDR3. The J segment lost 7 bases and the V segment lost 3 bases, leaving 7 bases of the junction unmatched. CDR1 is SGHNT and CDR2 is YENEEA in the germline V gene. Written as DNA, the CDR3 is TGTGCCAGCAGCTTCAACGGACAGGGGACTAACATTCAGTACTTC. Translated: CASSFNGQGTNIQYF.

This clonotype has ten or more counts. The rearrangement joins TRBV7-8 to TRBJ1-2; weak D call: TRBD1 (5 bases). With 6 bases removed from V and 4 bases from J, the gap between germline ends came to 15 bases. Germline loops: CDR1 SGHVS, CDR2 FQNEAQ. The CDR3 totals 14 residues. CDR3 in DNA: TGTGCCAGCAGTCCAGCGGGGGATGTCTATGGCTACACCTTC. It encodes CASSPAGDVYGYTF.

This chain connects TRBV20-1 to TRBJ1-4; a weak D match, TRBD1 (5 bases). Looked up from germline, CDR1 is DFQATT and CDR2 is SNEGSKA (reference sequence). Trimming pared 3 bases from V and 6 bases from J, leaving 14 bases between. The CDR3 is 14 amino acids. The CDR3 DNA is TGCAGTGCTAGTAGGGGACGCGGACATGAAAAACTGTTTTTT. Protein: CSASRGRGHEKLFF.

This clonotype was detected many times. The chain combines TRBV5-1 with TRBJ2-2, with 7 bases lining up with TRBD2. Germline V CDR1 and CDR2: SGHRS, YFSETQ. Losses at the gene ends were 0 bases for V and 6 bases for J; bases not matched to a gene: 2. There are 14 residues in the CDR3. CDR3 nucleotides: TGCGCCAGCAGCTTGGCCGGGGGGTCCGGGGAGCTGTTTTTT. This codes for CASSLAGGSGELFF.

This clonotype has only a few counts. The V call is TRBV4-2, the J call TRBJ1-2; no firm D call. This CDR3 spans 14 amino acids. Trimming left V 0 bases short and J 2 bases short, with 7 bases between. In germline, CDR1 is LGHNA, CDR2 YNFKEQ. The CDR3 nucleotides are TGTGCCAGCAGCCAAGAGGAGGAGAACTATGGCTACACCTTC. Amino acid sequence: CASSQEEENYGYTF.

This clonotype turned up a few times. The chain uses TRBV29-1 and TRBJ2-3; 7 nucleotides align to TRBD2. V lost 5 bases to trimming and J lost 4 bases; unmatched junction nucleotides: 9. The CDR3 extends over 14 amino acids. Germline V lookup: CDR1 SQVTM, CDR2 ANQGSEA. The CDR3 region has the DNA TGCAGCGTTAAGCCTCTCGCGGGAGCAGATACGCAGTATTTT. Its translation is CSVKPLAGADTQYF.

The CDR3 nucleotides are TGCAGTGCCCACAAGCGGGAGGGCCCTGGATCCCGGGAGCAGTTCTTC. It translates to CSAHKREGPGSREQFF. The J gene is TRBJ2-1, the V gene TRBV20-1, with 10 bases matching TRBD2. The V gene's germline CDR1 is DFQATT and CDR2 SNEGSKA (reference sequence). This CDR3 has 16 amino acids. V was clipped by 6 bases and J by 10 bases; unmatched bases: 18.

This clonotype was observed at least ten times. This chain connects TRBV6-1 to TRBJ2-3; D might be TRBD2 (5 bases). There are 12 residues in the CDR3. Between the trimmed V and J ends, which lost 6 bases and 7 bases, there was a span of 11 bases. From germline, CDR1 is MNHNS and CDR2 SASEGT. This CDR3 is CASRQSGNTQYF. CDR3 nucleotide sequence: TGTGCCAGCAGGCAATCGGGGAATACGCAGTATTTT.

This clonotype was recorded at least ten times. The J gene is TRBJ1-5, the V gene TRBV7-2; tentatively, D is TRBD1 (6 bases). This CDR3 is 14 amino acids long. The germline V gene has CDR1 SGHTA and CDR2 FQGNSA. The V end lost 6 bases, the J end lost 6 bases, and 15 bases lay between the germline ends. CDR3 sequence (DNA): TGTGCCAGCAGACCCCGGGGGGGCGGTCAGCCCCAGCATTTT. Protein sequence: CASRPRGGGQPQHF.